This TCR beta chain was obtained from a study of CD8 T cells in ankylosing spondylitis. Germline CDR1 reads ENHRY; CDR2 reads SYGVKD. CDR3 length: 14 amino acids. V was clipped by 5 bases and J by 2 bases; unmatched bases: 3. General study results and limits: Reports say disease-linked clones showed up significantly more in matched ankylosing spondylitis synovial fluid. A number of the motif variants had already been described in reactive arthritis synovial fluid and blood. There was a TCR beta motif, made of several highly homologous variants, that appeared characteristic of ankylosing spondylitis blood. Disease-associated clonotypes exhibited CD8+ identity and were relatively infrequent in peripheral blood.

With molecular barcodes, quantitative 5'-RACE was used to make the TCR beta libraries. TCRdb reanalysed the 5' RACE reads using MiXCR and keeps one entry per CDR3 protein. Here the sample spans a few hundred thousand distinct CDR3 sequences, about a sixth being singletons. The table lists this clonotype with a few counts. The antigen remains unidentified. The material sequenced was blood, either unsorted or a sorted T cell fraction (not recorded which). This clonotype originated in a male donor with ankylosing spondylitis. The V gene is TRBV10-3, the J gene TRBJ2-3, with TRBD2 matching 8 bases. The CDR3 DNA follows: TGTGCCATCAGTAGTAGCGGGGCCACAGATACGCAGTATTTT. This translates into CAISSSGATDTQYF.